This T cell receptor beta chain was recorded in a study of tumor-infiltrating lymphocytes in primary liver carcinoma. V dropped 4 bases and J dropped 3 bases, with 23 bases sitting between them. The germline gives CDR1 SGHRS, CDR2 YFSETQ. This CDR3 comprises 17 residues. Of note for this clonotype: In this CDR3 the conserved last residue, phenylalanine or tryptophan, is missing, so a read error is likely.

From approximately 0.5 ug of total RNA, TCR beta-specific cDNA was reverse-transcribed using a constant-region primer. Construction of TCR beta libraries relied on three successive nested multiplex PCR rounds employing slightly modified ARM-PCR. It was with TRBV1-TRBV30 forward primers and a C-beta reverse primer that the first two PCR rounds were run, at around 11 cycles each. TCRdb analysed the multiplex PCR reads with MiXCR anew, one entry per CDR3 protein. The data hold about 120,000 distinct CDR3 sequences, with approximately 71% observed a single time. From roughly 20-30 mg of unsorted bulk tissue, DNA and RNA were co-extracted together.

The specimen sequenced was tumor-adjacent normal liver tissue. The rearrangement links TRBV5-1 to TRBJ2-7; the D gene is possibly TRBD2 (6 bases). The source of this sequence is a woman aged 60-75 years with primary liver carcinoma and hepatitis B virus infection. The CDR3 DNA follows: TGCGCCAGCAGCCCCGATAGCGGAGAGGGGTCCGGCTACGAGCAGTACATC. Its translation is CASSPDSGEGSGYEQYI.